One and the same sample provided the 9 T cell receptor beta chains below, sequenced in a study of T cell responses to AZD1222 COVID-19 vaccine. TCRdb's table, derived via immunoSEQ multiplex PCR, lists solely in-frame clones and lacks some. The sample carries approximately 100,000 clones, around nine tenths recorded once. The material was peripheral blood, obtained on day 0 of AZD1222 vaccination. The receptors shown here come from an adult in good health.

This clone was seen a few times. The genes are TRBV3-1 (or the pseudogene TRBV3-2) and TRBJ2-5; D is possibly TRBD1 (5 bases). V lost 0 bases and J lost 4, with 9 bases in between. Germline CDR1 is LGHDT and CDR2 is YNNKEL (reference sequence). This CDR3 is 14 amino acids long. For the CDR3, the DNA is TGTGCCAGCAGCCAAGATAGAAGGGGAGAGACCCAGTACTTC. Protein sequence: CASSQDRRGETQYF.

The V gene is TRBV5-6, the J gene TRBJ2-7, with 7 bases matching TRBD2. The V segment lost 4 bases and the J segment 4 bases; nucleotides outside the gene matches: 11. The germline V gene has CDR1 SGHDT and CDR2 YYEEEE. The CDR3 covers 15 residues. DNA of the CDR3: TGTGCCAGCAGCGGCGGGGGTCTTGGGGCGTACGAGCAGTACTTC. Its protein product is CASSGGGLGAYEQYF.

This sequence joins TRBV5-5 and TRBJ2-7; TRBD1 matches 7 bases. The germline gives CDR1 SGHKS, CDR2 YYEKEE (reference sequence). With 4 bases clipped from V and 4 bases from J, the junction kept 5 bases outside the gene matches. The CDR3 is made up of 13 amino acids. The CDR3 region is CASSADRVYEQYF. Here the CDR3 DNA reads TGTGCCAGCAGCGCAGACAGGGTTTACGAGCAGTACTTC.

This clone was counted a single time. The V and J genes are TRBV7-2 and TRBJ2-5; D possibly corresponds to TRBD2 (7 bases). V lost 5 bases, J lost 4 bases, and 14 bases lay in between. The V gene's germline CDR1 is SGHTA and CDR2 FQGNSA. This CDR3 contains 14 residues. The CDR3 region is CASSTTGRAETQYF. The CDR3 coding sequence is TGTGCCAGCAGCACAACAGGGAGGGCAGAGACCCAGTACTTC.

The chain is built from TRBV3-1 (or the pseudogene TRBV3-2) and TRBJ1-6, with 8 nucleotides matching TRBD1. Trimming cost V 2 bases and J 7 bases; bases outside gene matches: 7. From germline, CDR1 is LGHDT and CDR2 YNNKEL (reference sequence). The CDR3 runs to 16 residues. This chain's CDR3 is CASSQPLTGVNSPLHF. In DNA form, the CDR3 reads TGTGCCAGCAGCCAACCCCTGACAGGGGTCAATTCACCCCTCCACTTT.

This clone occurred once. Germline is not matched at one junction end, which may reflect a read error. The J gene is TRBJ1-5, the V gene TRBV19, with no clear D. Germline V gene data show CDR1 as LNHDA and CDR2 as SQIVND (reference sequence). The CDR3 contains 13 residues. The CDR3 reads CASSRANVGPQHF. CDR3 sequence (DNA): TGTGCCAGCAGTAGGGCCAATGTGGGGCCCCAGCATTTT.

The CDR3 reads CASSSMGAAQPQHF. The CDR3 bases are TGTGCCAGCAGTTCGATGGGGGCGGCTCAGCCCCAGCATTTT. The rearrangement joins TRBV27 to TRBJ1-5, with D maybe TRBD1 (6 bases). Germline V lookup: CDR1 MNHEY, CDR2 SMNVEV (reference sequence). Trimming stripped 4 bases from V and 6 bases from J, with 13 bases between. This CDR3 contains 14 residues.

J is TRBJ2-1 and V is TRBV4-2; TRBD2 matches 10 bases. Trimming at V came to 0 bases and at J to 6 bases, leaving 11 bases not matched to a gene. CDR1 LGHNA and CDR2 YNFKEQ come from the germline V gene. The CDR3 runs to 18 residues. In nucleotides, the CDR3 is TGTGCCAGCAGCCAAGATGAAACTAGCGGGACGCTCGGCAATGAGCAGTTCTTC. Translating gives CASSQDETSGTLGNEQFF.

The rearrangement links TRBV27 to TRBJ2-1, with D tentatively TRBD1 (6 bases). CDR3 length: 14 residues. From germline, CDR1 is MNHEY and CDR2 SMNVEV (reference sequence). Trimming pared 5 bases from V and 9 bases from J, leaving 17 bases between. The CDR3 bases are TGTGCCAGCAGTCTCGGCCTACTAGGGGGTGAGCAGTTCTTC. Protein: CASSLGLLGGEQFF.